Listed below are T cell receptor beta chains from one sample, sequenced in a study of blood T cell repertoires in COVID-19. Profiled with immunoSEQ multiplex PCR; TCRdb holds only in-frame clones, not every one. Of approximately 62,000 clones listed, under 85% are singletons. Sequenced: peripheral blood. All receptors derive from a woman aged 45-65 years with active or convalescent COVID-19. Both conserved end residues are part of each CDR3. D genes are given only for firm matches. Only some rows state a clone size, as once, few, many or a class for expanded clones.

TRBD1 | few | TRBJ2-5 | TRBV5-6 | TGTGCCAGCAGCTTAACAGGGGGAGAAGAGACCCAGTACTTC | CASSLTGGEETQYF
TRBD2 | . | TRBJ2-1 | TRBV7-2 | TGTGCCAGCAGCTTAGATCTAGCGGGGGGGTTCTACAATGAGCAGTTCTTC | CASSLDLAGGFYNEQFF
. | . | TRBJ2-1 | TRBV2 | TGTGCCAGCAGCCTCCCCCCGCGGAACAATGAGCAGTTCTTC | CASSLPPRNNEQFF
TRBD1 | . | TRBJ1-2 | TRBV29-1 | TGCAGCGTTGAGGATCTCAGGGGGGACTATGGCTACACCTTC | CSVEDLRGDYGYTF
TRBD2 | . | TRBJ2-3 | TRBV7-9 | TGTGCCAGCAGCCAAGGACTAGTAGTCGACACAGATACGCAGTATTTT | CASSQGLVVDTDTQYF
. | . | TRBJ1-1 | TRBV6-5 | TGTGCCAGCATCGTCAGGGTGTTGGGCACTGAAGCTTTCTTT | CASIVRVLGTEAFF
. | . | TRBJ1-4 | TRBV5-6 | TGTGCCAGCAGCCTGTTTGATGAAAAACTGTTTTTT | CASSLFDEKLFF
TRBD2 | . | TRBJ2-3 | TRBV6-6 | TGTGCCAGCTGGGGACTAGGGAGCACAGATACGCAGTATTTT | CASWGLGSTDTQYF
. | . | TRBJ2-7 | TRBV28 | TGTGCCAGCAGCCTACAGGGATCCTACGAGCAGTACTTC | CASSLQGSYEQYF
TRBD1 | . | TRBJ2-7 | TRBV7-2 | TGTGCCAGCAGCTTAGCGTGGACAGGAGGATCCGAGCAGTACTTC | CASSLAWTGGSEQYF
TRBD1 | many | TRBJ2-1 | TRBV11-2 | TGTGCCAGCAGCTTACTTCAGGGGGTGGGTGAGCAGTTCTTC | CASSLLQGVGEQFF
. | . | TRBJ2-5 | TRBV5-1 | TGCGCCAGCAGCTTGGATCTTACACAAGAGACCCAGTACTTC | CASSLDLTQETQYF
. | . | TRBJ1-5 | TRBV19 | TGTGCCAGTAGTATTTACGGGAATAGCAATCAGCCCCAGCATTTT | CASSIYGNSNQPQHF
TRBD1 | . | TRBJ1-2 | TRBV7-2 | TGTGCCAGCAGTTATCATGCAGGGGGCTATGGCTACACCTTC | CASSYHAGGYGYTF
TRBD1 | few | TRBJ2-3 | TRBV2 | TGTGCCAGCAGTTCGGACAGGGGGAGCACAGATACGCAGTATTTT | CASSSDRGSTDTQYF
. | . | TRBJ2-3 | TRBV7-3 | TGTGCCAGCAGCTTAGCCAGGGCGGAGAAGCAGTATTTT | CASSLARAEKQYF
TRBD2 | . | TRBJ2-2 | TRBV4-1 | TGCGCCAGCAGGCTAGCGGGGGGGAACACCGGGGAGCTGTTTTTT | CASRLAGGNTGELFF
. | . | TRBJ2-3 | TRBV18 | TGTGCCAGCTCCCCCGGGTTCTATGACACAGATACGCAGTATTTT | CASSPGFYDTDTQYF
. | few | TRBJ2-7 | TRBV15 | TGTGCCACCAGCAGAGGGCTAGGACACAGATCCTACGAGCAGTACTTC | CATSRGLGHRSYEQYF
TRBD1 | . | TRBJ2-1 | TRBV2 | TGTGCCAGCAGTGAGGACAGGGGGCCACACAATGAGCAGTTCTTC | CASSEDRGPHNEQFF
TRBD1 | . | TRBJ1-2 | TRBV5-1 | TGCGCCAGCAGCGAGGGAGGACAGGGTGGAGGTGGCTACACCTTC | CASSEGGQGGGGYTF
. | . | TRBJ1-1 | TRBV19 | TGTGCCAGTAGTACCCAGACAGGAGAAGCTTTCTTT | CASSTQTGEAFF
TRBD1 | . | TRBJ1-5 | TRBV29-1 | TGCAGCGTGAAGACAGGGACCAATCAGCCCCAGCATTTT | CSVKTGTNQPQHF
. | . | TRBJ2-3 | TRBV19 | TGTGCCAGTAGGCAAGGACTCAACACAGATACGCAGTATTTT | CASRQGLNTDTQYF
TRBD2 | . | TRBJ2-7 | TRBV5-1 | TGCGCCAGCAGCTTGGCCGCTGGCGGGAGAGGGGACGAGCAGTACTTC | CASSLAAGGRGDEQYF
. | few | TRBJ1-2 | TRBV5-1 | TGCGCCAGCAGCTTTGGAACAGGGGGCTACACCTTC | CASSFGTGGYTF
. | . | TRBJ2-3 | TRBV7-2 | TGTGCCAGCAGCTTACGAGGGAAGACAGATACGCAGTATTTT | CASSLRGKTDTQYF
. | . | TRBJ1-1 | TRBV18 | TGTGCCAGCTCATCGACTGTGAACACTGAAGCTTTCTTT | CASSSTVNTEAFF
TRBD2 | . | TRBJ2-1 | TRBV27 | TGTGCCAGCAGTTCCCGGACGCGGGAGAATGAGCAGTTCTTC | CASSSRTRENEQFF
TRBD2 | . | TRBJ2-2 | TRBV13 | TGTGCCAGCAGCTTTGCCACTACTAGCGGGATTGTCGGGGAGCTGTTTTTT | CASSFATTSGIVGELFF
. | once | TRBJ1-2 | TRBV6-1 | TGTGCCAGCAGTGAAGCGCTTCGAGGGAGCTATGGCTACACCTTC | CASSEALRGSYGYTF
. | . | TRBJ2-3 | TRBV2 | TGTGCCAGCAGTCTCAGGGAAGATACGCAGTATTTT | CASSLREDTQYF
. | . | TRBJ2-7 | TRBV7-2 | TGTGCCAGCAGCAGGCCGGACATTACGTCCTACGAGCAGTACTTC | CASSRPDITSYEQYF
TRBD2 | . | TRBJ2-5 | TRBV6-2/TRBV6-3 | TGTGCCAGCAGTTACCTACCGAGCCTAGCGGGAGAGGTAGAGACCCAGTACTTC | CASSYLPSLAGEVETQYF
. | . | TRBJ2-7 | TRBV30 | TGTGCCTGGAGTAGGGGAAGCTACGAGCAGTACTTC | CAWSRGSYEQYF
TRBD1 | once | TRBJ2-7 | TRBV7-6 | TGTGCCAGCAGCCAAGACAGGGCTAACTCCTACGAGCAGTACTTC | CASSQDRANSYEQYF
. | few | TRBJ1-3 | TRBV4-1 | TGCGCCAGCAGCCAAGACCCCGGTTCGTCTGGAAACACCATATATTTT | CASSQDPGSSGNTIYF
. | . | TRBJ2-5 | TRBV7-2 | TGTGCCAGCAGCTTAGAGGGGCGCGGGACCCAGTACTTC | CASSLEGRGTQYF
TRBD2 | . | TRBJ2-3 | TRBV5-1 | TGCGCCAGCAGCCTTCGACTAGCGGGAGTGGGCACAGATACGCAGTATTTT | CASSLRLAGVGTDTQYF
TRBD1 | . | TRBJ2-7 | TRBV29-1 | TGCAGCGTCGCAGACAGGGGGCGCCGGTACGAGCAGTACTTC | CSVADRGRRYEQYF
TRBD1 | . | TRBJ1-2 | TRBV9 | TGTGCCAGCAGCGTTTCGACAGGGAACGGCTACACCTTC | CASSVSTGNGYTF
. | . | TRBJ2-1 | TRBV5-8 | TGTGCCAGCAGCTTTCGGCCCGGGGGCAATGAGCAGTTCTTC | CASSFRPGGNEQFF
. | few | TRBJ1-6 | TRBV7-2 | TGTGCCAGCAGCTTAGATTACGGGGGTTTTGACACCCTCCACTTT | CASSLDYGGFDTLHF
TRBD2 | . | TRBJ2-7 | TRBV27 | TGTGCCAGCAGTCCGGGTATCGGACTAGCGGACTACGAGCAGTACTTC | CASSPGIGLADYEQYF
TRBD2 | . | TRBJ2-5 | TRBV7-8 | TGTGCCAGCAGCTTTGGGACTAGCCCAGGGGGGGACCAGTACTTC | CASSFGTSPGGDQYF
. | once | TRBJ1-1 | TRBV11-3 | TGTGCCAGCAGCTCCCACAGGGCAAGCACTGAAGCTTTCTTT | CASSSHRASTEAFF
TRBD2 | . | TRBJ2-3 | TRBV4-3 | TGCGCCAGCAGCCAAGAAGGCGGGAGGCCGGTAGATACGCAGTATTTT | CASSQEGGRPVDTQYF
. | . | TRBJ2-5 | TRBV7-9 | TGTGCCAGCAGCTTCGGAGGAGGGGAGACCCAGTACTTC | CASSFGGGETQYF